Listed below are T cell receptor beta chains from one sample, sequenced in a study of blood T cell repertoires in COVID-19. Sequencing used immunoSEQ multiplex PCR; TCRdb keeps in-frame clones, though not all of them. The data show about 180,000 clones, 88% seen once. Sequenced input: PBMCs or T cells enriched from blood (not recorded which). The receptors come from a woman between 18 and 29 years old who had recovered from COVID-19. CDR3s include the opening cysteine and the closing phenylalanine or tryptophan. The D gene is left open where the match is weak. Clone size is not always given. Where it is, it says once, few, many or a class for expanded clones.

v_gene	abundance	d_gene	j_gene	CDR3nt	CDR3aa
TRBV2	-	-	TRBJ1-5	TGTGCCAGCAGTCAAGCTTATAGCAATCAGCCCCAGCATTTT	CASSQAYSNQPQHF
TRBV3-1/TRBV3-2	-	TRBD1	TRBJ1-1	TGTGCCAGCAGCCAAGGAACTCACAGGGGGCTACAAGCTTTCTTT	CASSQGTHRGLQAFF
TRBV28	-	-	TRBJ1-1	TGTGCCAGCAGTTCACCAGGGGCCACTGAAGCTTTCTTT	CASSSPGATEAFF
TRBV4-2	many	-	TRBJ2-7	TGTGCCAGCAGCCAAGATCTGGGAGGCTACGAGCAGTACTTC	CASSQDLGGYEQYF
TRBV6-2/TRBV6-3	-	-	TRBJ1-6	TGTGCCAGCAACCCTGGAGCGTATAATTCACCCCTCCACTTT	CASNPGAYNSPLHF
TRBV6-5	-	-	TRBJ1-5	TGTGCCAGCAGTACGACCCGGAGGGGCAATCAGCCCCAGCATTTT	CASSTTRRGNQPQHF
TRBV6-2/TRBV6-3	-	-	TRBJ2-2	TGTGCCAGCAGTTACCTATCTCGGGAGCTGTTTTTT	CASSYLSRELFF
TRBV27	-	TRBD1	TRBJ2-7	TGTGCCAGCAGTGCCCGGGACAGTGGATTCTCCTACGAGCAGTACTTC	CASSARDSGFSYEQYF
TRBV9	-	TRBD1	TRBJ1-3	TGTGCCAGCAGCGTAAAGACAGGGGTGGGAAACACCATATATTTT	CASSVKTGVGNTIYF
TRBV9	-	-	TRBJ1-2	TGTGCCAGCAGCGTAGGCGGCAGCACATACGGCTACACCTTC	CASSVGGSTYGYTF
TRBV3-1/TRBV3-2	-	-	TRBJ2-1	TGTGCCAGCAGCCAACACGGTCCCCTTCCCCATGAGCAGTTCTTC	CASSQHGPLPHEQFF
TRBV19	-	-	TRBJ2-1	TGTGCCAGTAGTTGGGGGTTATCGGGGGTGCTCTCCTACAATGAGCAGTTCTTC	CASSWGLSGVLSYNEQFF
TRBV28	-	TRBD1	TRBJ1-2	TGTGCCAGCAGCGGACAGGGAAGGAGCTATGGCTACACCTTC	CASSGQGRSYGYTF
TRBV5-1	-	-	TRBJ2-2	TGCGCCAGCAGCTTGGGGGGACACATCACCGGGGAGCTGTTTTTT	CASSLGGHITGELFF
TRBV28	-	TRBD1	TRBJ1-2	TGTGCCAGCAGTCTCCGACAGGGAAACTATGGCTACACCTTC	CASSLRQGNYGYTF
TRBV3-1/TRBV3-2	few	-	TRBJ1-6	TGTGCCAGCAGCCAAGACGTTCGGGTTTCACCCCTCCACTTT	CASSQDVRVSPLHF
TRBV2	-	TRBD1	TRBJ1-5	TGTGCCAGCAGTAGGACAGGGGGCAATCAGCCCCAGCATTTT	CASSRTGGNQPQHF
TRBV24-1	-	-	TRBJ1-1	TGTGCCACCAGTGATAGCGACAGAGAAGCTTTCTTT	CATSDSDREAFF
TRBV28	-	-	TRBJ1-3	TGTGCCAGCACCGCCAGTCCGGGACGGGGGGGAGCCGGAAACACCATATATTTT	CASTASPGRGGAGNTIYF
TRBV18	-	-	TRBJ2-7	TGTGCCAGCTCATGGGGCCCTAGGTACGAGCAGTACTTC	CASSWGPRYEQYF
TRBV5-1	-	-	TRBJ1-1	TGCGCCAGCAGCTTGGCGGGTAGGGGGAACACTGAAGCTTTCTTT	CASSLAGRGNTEAFF
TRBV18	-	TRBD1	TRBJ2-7	TGTGCCAGCTCACCACCACTATCGCCTGACAGGGACGTATCCTACGAGCAGTACTTC	CASSPPLSPDRDVSYEQYF
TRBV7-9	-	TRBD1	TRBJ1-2	TGTGCCAGCAGCTTGGGACAGCTATATGGCTACACCTTC	CASSLGQLYGYTF
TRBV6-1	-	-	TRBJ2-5	TGTGCCAGCAGTGACCCTCGGGAGAGGAGGGAGACCCAGTACTTC	CASSDPRERRETQYF
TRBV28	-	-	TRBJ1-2	TGTGCCAGCGGTCTGGGCGTGGTCTATGGCTACACCTTC	CASGLGVVYGYTF
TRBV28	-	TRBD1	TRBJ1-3	TGTGCCAGCAGACCCTCCCCGGGACAGGGGACTGGAAACACCATATATTTT	CASRPSPGQGTGNTIYF
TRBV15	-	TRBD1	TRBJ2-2	TGTGCCACCAACGGACAGGGAGGCGGCACCGGGGAGCTGTTTTTT	CATNGQGGGTGELFF
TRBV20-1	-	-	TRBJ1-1	TGCAGTGCCGGTTTGGAGATTCACGCTTTCTTT	CSAGLEIHAFF
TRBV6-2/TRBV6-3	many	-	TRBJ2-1	TGTGCCAGCAGTTACTCGCCGGGGTTAAGGAATGAGCAGTTCTTC	CASSYSPGLRNEQFF
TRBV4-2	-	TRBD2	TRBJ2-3	TGTGCCAGCAGCCAAGGACTAGCGGCAACAGATACGCAGTATTTT	CASSQGLAATDTQYF
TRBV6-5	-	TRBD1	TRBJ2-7	TGTGCCAGCAGTTACGGTACAGGGGGCTACGAGCAGTACTTC	CASSYGTGGYEQYF
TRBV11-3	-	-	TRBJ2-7	TGTGCCAGCAGCCCAGATGGGGCCCAGGGCTACGAGCAGTACTTC	CASSPDGAQGYEQYF
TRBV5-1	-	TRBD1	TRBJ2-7	TGCGCCAGCAGCTGGGACAGGGACTACGAGCAGTACTTC	CASSWDRDYEQYF
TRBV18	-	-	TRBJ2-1	TGTGCCAGCTCCCTCTTTAGGGCTAGCGATGAGCAGTTCTTC	CASSLFRASDEQFF
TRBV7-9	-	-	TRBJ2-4	TGTGCCAGCAGCACCCAGGGTATAGCCAAAAACATTCAGTACTTC	CASSTQGIAKNIQYF
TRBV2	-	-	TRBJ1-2	TGTGCCAGCAGTGTGGGCAGGGACTATGGCTACACCTTC	CASSVGRDYGYTF
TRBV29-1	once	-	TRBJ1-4	TGCAGCGTTGAAGACCCCGGGGTCCCGCTTAATGAAAAACTGTTTTTT	CSVEDPGVPLNEKLFF
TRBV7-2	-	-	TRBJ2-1	TGTGCCAGCAGCTTACGTTTACAGGGATATGAGCAGTTCTTC	CASSLRLQGYEQFF
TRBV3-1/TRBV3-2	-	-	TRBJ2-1	TGTGCCAGCAGCCAAGAAAAGCTCTCCTACAATGAGCAGTTCTTC	CASSQEKLSYNEQFF
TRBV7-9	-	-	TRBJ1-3	TGTGCCAGCAGCCCCGAGTACTCTGGAAACACCATATATTTT	CASSPEYSGNTIYF
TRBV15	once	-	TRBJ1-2	TGTGCCACCAGCAGAGATCTTTTGGGCTACACCTTC	CATSRDLLGYTF
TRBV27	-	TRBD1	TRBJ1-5	TGTGCCAGCCGTAGGGGACAGGGAAATCAGCCCCAGCATTTT	CASRRGQGNQPQHF
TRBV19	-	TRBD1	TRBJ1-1	TGTGCCAGTAGTATATACGGACAGGGCAAGAACACTGAAGCTTTCTTT	CASSIYGQGKNTEAFF
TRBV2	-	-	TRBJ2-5	TGTGCCAGCAGTGAAGCCACAGGGTGGGGGACCCAGTACTTC	CASSEATGWGTQYF
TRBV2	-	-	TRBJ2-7	TGTGCCAGCATGAGAGGCGAGCAGTACTTC	CASMRGEQYF
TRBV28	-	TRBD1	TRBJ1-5	TGTGCCAGCAGGCGAGACAGGGGGCGAGATCATCAGCCCCAGCATTTT	CASRRDRGRDHQPQHF
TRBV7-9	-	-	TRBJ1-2	TGTGCCAGCAGCTTTTTAGGGGGTTATGGCTACACCTTC	CASSFLGGYGYTF
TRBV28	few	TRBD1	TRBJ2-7	TGTGCCAGCAGCAACAGGGGGCTCCTCGAGCAGTACTTC	CASSNRGLLEQYF
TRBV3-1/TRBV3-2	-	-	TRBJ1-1	TGTGCCAGCAGCCAGGGGAGCACTGAAGCTTTCTTT	CASSQGSTEAFF
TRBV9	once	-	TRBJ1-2	TGTGCCAGCAGCGTAGACACCTATGGCTACACCTTC	CASSVDTYGYTF
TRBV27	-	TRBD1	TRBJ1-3	TGTGCCAGCAGTTCCCTGATGGGCAGGGGGAGGTGGGAAAACACCATATATTTT	CASSSLMGRGRWENTIYF
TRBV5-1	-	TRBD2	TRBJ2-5	TGCGCCAGCAGCTCCGGGACTAGCGGGAGCGAGACCCAGTACTTC	CASSSGTSGSETQYF
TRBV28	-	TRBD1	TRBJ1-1	TGTGCTAGCCGGGATCGGGACAGGGAGGTCGATACTGAAGCTTTCTTT	CASRDRDREVDTEAFF
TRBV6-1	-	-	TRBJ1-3	TGTGCCAGCAGTGACACAAGGGGAGGCCCTGGAAACACCATATATTTT	CASSDTRGGPGNTIYF
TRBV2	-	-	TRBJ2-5	TGTGCCAGCATGAGGGTAGGAGTTCAAGAGACCCAGTACTTC	CASMRVGVQETQYF